This T cell receptor (beta chain) came from a study of graft-versus-host responses after intestinal transplantation. Study at large: Induction using anti-thymocyte globulin, followed by tacrolimus and steroids for roughly 3 years, was given to all recipients. General study findings and limits: Across patients carrying graft-donor T cell macrochimerism, allografts held high graft-versus-host to host-versus-graft clonal ratios. Early post-transplant falls in HvG clones accompanied the peak levels of circulating GvH clones. The marrow of recipients harbored GvH clones, and ileum or blood showed some of them first.

Profiled with immunoSEQ multiplex PCR; TCRdb holds only in-frame clones, not every one. This table holds tens of thousands of clones, roughly 93% found once. The V end lost 3 bases, the J end lost 3 bases, and 11 bases lay between the germline ends. CDR1 is KGHSH, CDR2 LQKENI, per germline. The CDR3 length is 14 residues. Concerning this clone: Antigen: not known.

This rearrangement joins TRBV18 to TRBJ1-1, with a possible D match to TRBD1 (5 bases). This TCR was recovered from a human donor who received an intestinal transplant. The sequenced sample was unstimulated CD8+ T cells sorted from spleen or lymph node cells, obtained before intestinal transplant. The DNA of the CDR3 is TGTGCCAGCTCACCCCCGGGGGGGTACACTGAAGCTTTCTTT. It codes for CASSPPGGYTEAFF. Full variable domain (remainder filled in from reference TRBV18 and TRBJ1-1): NAGVMQNPRHLVRRRGQEARLRCSPMKGHSHVYWYRQLPEEGLKFMVYLQKENIIDESGMPKERFSAEFPKEGPSILRIQQVVRGDSAAYFCASSPPGGYTEAFFGQGTRLTVV.